This TCR beta chain originates from a study of Ad26.COV2.S vaccination and SARS-CoV-2 variants. Notes on this clone: The target antigen is unknown. Relative to the germline gene, one junction end is altered; a read error may explain this.

The data were produced by immunoSEQ multiplex PCR, yet TCRdb's version contains in-frame clones alone and is incomplete. The table lists 500,000 or so clones, 89% of them singletons, with around 2.6% in the top ten. This CDR3 spans 15 amino acids. Per the germline V gene, CDR1 is PRHDT and CDR2 is FYEKMQ (reference sequence). Treatment in this sample: 19 received Ad26.COV2.S at low or high dose, single or two shots; roughly 5 received placebo; per-sample allocation not given. At day 63 after the first vaccine or placebo injection, samples were drawn. Study findings and constraints: Reportedly, after vaccination the spike-specific CD8+ and CD4+ T cell responses displayed substantial breadth.

The sequences come from peripheral blood, collected in a trial of Ad26.COV2.S vaccine versus placebo. The receptor was derived from a person between 18 and 59 years old who received the Ad26.COV2.S COVID-19 vaccine or a placebo. The chain links TRBV13 to TRBJ2-5; a possible D gene is TRBD2 (6 bases). CDR3 region: CASSLGPGRQETQYF. CDR3 coding DNA: TGTGCCAGCAGCCTAGGCCCTGGGAGGCAAGAGACCCAGTACTTC.